The 21 T cell receptor beta chains below all came from one sample that was sequenced in a study of cytomegalovirus exposure and HLA in healthy donors. This PCR relied on a set of 60 Vbeta primers and 13 Jbeta primers. Profiling relied on immunoSEQ multiplex PCR, and the TCRdb table lists in-frame clones only, not all of them. Its table records 60,000 to 65,000 clones. Material: PBMCs. The receptors come from a young man in good health and CMV-seropositive.

V and J are TRBV7-8 and TRBJ2-5; 9 bases line up with TRBD2. V gave up 3 bases and J gave up 1 base; unmatched junction bases: 6. This CDR3 is 16 amino acids long. Germline V gene data show CDR1 as SGHVS and CDR2 as FQNEAQ. The chain's CDR3 is CASSLWLAGFQETQYF. CDR3 in DNA: TGTGCCAGCAGCTTGTGGCTAGCGGGGTTCCAAGAGACCCAGTACTTC.

The V and J genes are TRBV9 and TRBJ2-1, with 8 bases aligning to TRBD2. Germline loops: CDR1 SGDLS, CDR2 YYNGEE. The CDR3 runs to 17 residues. The V and J ends lost 0 bases and 2 bases, in that order; junction bases with no gene match: 7. CDR3 nucleotides: TGTGCCAGCAGCGTAGAAAGGGCTAGCGGGCCCTACAATGAGCAGTTCTTC. Translated: CASSVERASGPYNEQFF. Supplemented by reference TRBV9 and TRBJ2-1, the full variable domain reads DSGVTQTPKHLITATGQRVTLRCSPRSGDLSVYWYQQSLDQGLQFLIQYYNGEERAKGNILERFSAQQFPDLHSELNLSSLELGDSALYFCASSVERASGPYNEQFFGPGTRLTVL.

The V call is TRBV6-4, the J call TRBJ2-2; D is undetermined. The CDR3 sequence is 13 residues long. V was pared by 3 bases and J by 2 bases, with 4 bases between. In germline, CDR1 is MRHNA, CDR2 SNTAGT. This CDR3 reads CASSESNTGELFF. The CDR3 DNA follows: TGTGCCAGCAGTGAGAGTAACACCGGGGAGCTGTTTTTT.

The chain recombines TRBV6-1 with TRBJ2-5, with 11 positions matching TRBD2. Germline V lookup: CDR1 MNHNS, CDR2 SASEGT. This CDR3 contains 16 residues. The V and J ends lost 4 bases and 9 bases, in that order; junction bases with no gene match: 13. Here the CDR3 DNA reads TGTGCCAGCAGTGGACAACTAGCGGGGGACCACTTGGCCCAGTACTTC. Residues: CASSGQLAGDHLAQYF.

The chain is built from TRBV9 and TRBJ1-1, with a possible D match to TRBD1 (6 bases). The V gene's germline CDR1 is SGDLS and CDR2 YYNGEE. Trimming pared 3 bases from V and 5 bases from J, leaving 11 bases between. The CDR3 contains 13 residues. CDR3: CASSANQGTEAFF. CDR3 coding DNA: TGTGCCAGCAGCGCTAACCAGGGGACTGAAGCTTTCTTT.

This chain links TRBV6-5 with TRBJ1-2, with TRBD1 identical over 7 bases. Germline lookup yields CDR1 MNHEY and CDR2 SVGAGI. This CDR3 has 14 residues. V lost 9 bases to trimming and J lost 1 base; unmatched junction nucleotides: 8. The CDR3 DNA reads TGTGCCAGTTCCGGGACAGCAGTTAACTATGGCTACACCTTC. It encodes CASSGTAVNYGYTF.

This chain links TRBV7-6 with TRBJ2-7; weak D call: TRBD2 (7 bases). CDR1 is SGHVS and CDR2 is FNYEAQ in the germline V gene. The CDR3 is made up of 15 amino acids. V was cut by 5 bases and J by 3 bases, with 17 bases left in between. CDR3 in amino acids: CASSPGGRERYEQYF. CDR3 coding DNA: TGTGCCAGCAGCCCCGGGGGGCGGGAGCGCTACGAGCAGTACTTC. Using reference TRBV7-6 and TRBJ2-7 for the parts outside the CDR3, the full variable domain is GAGVSQSPRYKVTKRGQDVALRCDPISGHVSLYWYRQALGQGPEFLTYFNYEAQQDKSGLPNDRFSAERPEGSISTLTIQRTEQRDSAMYRCASSPGGRERYEQYFGPGTRLTVT.

The gene calls are TRBV11-1 and TRBJ2-7; 11 nucleotides line up with TRBD2. Losses at the gene ends were 6 bases for V and 2 bases for J; bases not matched to a gene: 6. Per germline, CDR1 SGHAT and CDR2 FQDESV (reference sequence). The CDR3 sequence is 15 residues long. The CDR3 DNA reads TGTGCCAGCAGTCAGACTAGCGGGGTCCCCTACGAGCAGTACTTC. It yields the protein CASSQTSGVPYEQYF.

This rearrangement joins TRBV29-1 to TRBJ1-2, with D perhaps matching TRBD1 (6 bases). The CDR3 has 10 amino acids. Per germline, CDR1 SQVTM and CDR2 ANQGSEA. Trimming took 6 bases from V and 8 from J, leaving 10 bases between them. Here the CDR3 DNA reads TGCAGCGTCTCGGGGACAGGCTACACCTTC. It encodes CSVSGTGYTF.

Note on this clone: At one boundary the junction diverges from the germline segment, which might be a read error. The V call is TRBV30, the J call TRBJ1-2, with 10 bases aligning to TRBD1. This CDR3 contains 15 residues. Germline CDR1 and CDR2: GTSNPN and SVGIG (reference sequence). CDR3 sequence reads: CAGSVLEGQGNGYTF. DNA of the CDR3: TGTGCCGGGAGTGTACTGGAGGGACAGGGGAATGGCTACACCTTC.

The J gene is TRBJ1-6, the V gene TRBV2; D uncertain. V was trimmed by 4 bases and J by 7 bases, leaving 14 bases between them. CDR3 length equals 15 residues. The V gene's germline CDR1 is SNHLY and CDR2 FYNNEI. CDR3: CASSGNEELNSPLHF. In DNA form, the CDR3 reads TGTGCCAGCAGTGGAAACGAAGAGCTGAATTCACCCCTCCACTTT.

The chain uses TRBV5-4 and TRBJ1-2, with 8 bases aligning to TRBD1. The CDR3 has 16 amino acids. Trimming at V came to 3 bases and at J to 5 bases, leaving 12 bases not matched to a gene. CDR1 is SGHNT, CDR2 YYREEE, per germline (reference sequence). The CDR3 DNA follows: TGTGCCAGCAGCTCAACTTCAGGGGGCCTAAGATATGGCTACACCTTC. Amino acid sequence: CASSSTSGGLRYGYTF.

The chain is built from TRBV5-4 and TRBJ2-1; 12 nucleotides line up with TRBD2. Losses at the gene ends were 0 bases for V and 2 bases for J; bases not matched to a gene: 6. The CDR3 extends over 18 amino acids. Germline lookup yields CDR1 SGHNT and CDR2 YYREEE (reference sequence). DNA of the CDR3: TGTGCCAGCAGCTTGGGACTAGCGGGAGAGAGGGCCTACAATGAGCAGTTCTTC. Residues: CASSLGLAGERAYNEQFF.

The J gene is TRBJ2-7, the V gene TRBV19; TRBD1 matches 8 bases. CDR3 length equals 16 residues. The junction had 11 bases not matched to a gene; V was cut back by 3 bases and J by 4 bases. Germline V gene lookup returns CDR1 LNHDA and CDR2 SQIVND (reference sequence). The CDR3 loop is CASSIADRGNSYEQYF. CDR3 DNA: TGTGCCAGTAGTATTGCAGACAGGGGAAATTCATACGAGCAGTACTTC.

The chain is built from TRBV4-1 and TRBJ2-6; the D gene is possibly TRBD2 (6 bases). Trimming pared 0 bases from V and 0 bases from J, leaving 6 bases between. The CDR3 spans 16 residues. From germline, CDR1 is MGHRA and CDR2 YSYEKL. CDR3 in amino acids: CASSQEGGSGANVLTF. CDR3 sequence (DNA): TGCGCCAGCAGCCAAGAGGGAGGCTCTGGGGCCAACGTCCTGACTTTC.

The chain uses TRBV4-2 and TRBJ2-7; 7 bases fit TRBD1. Germline lookup yields CDR1 LGHNA and CDR2 YNFKEQ. The CDR3 contains 15 residues. V lost 0 bases to trimming and J lost 3 bases; unmatched junction nucleotides: 5. This chain's CDR3 is CASSQELTGRYEQYF. The DNA of the CDR3 is TGTGCCAGCAGCCAAGAACTGACAGGGCGCTACGAGCAGTACTTC.

This sequence joins TRBV11-2 and TRBJ1-2; D is undetermined. CDR3 length: 13 residues. The V and J ends lost 0 bases and 4 bases respectively, with 6 bases between them. CDR1 SGHAT and CDR2 FQNNGV come from the germline V gene. The CDR3 here is CASSLDRSYGYTF. The CDR3 region has the DNA TGTGCCAGCAGCTTAGATCGTAGCTATGGCTACACCTTC.

The chain links TRBV5-6 to TRBJ2-7; D is uncertain. The CDR3 runs to 12 residues. The germline gives CDR1 SGHDT, CDR2 YYEEEE. The V and J ends lost 0 bases and 5 bases respectively, with 6 bases between them. The CDR3 spells CASSLVNDEQYF. The CDR3 nucleotides read TGTGCCAGCAGCTTGGTCAATGACGAGCAGTACTTC.

The rearrangement links TRBV30 to TRBJ2-1; D might be TRBD2 (6 bases). Germline CDR1 GTSNPN, CDR2 SVGIG (reference sequence). V was clipped by 4 bases and J by 2 bases, with 12 bases between them. The length of the CDR3 is 14 residues. The chain's CDR3 is CAWTGGATYNEQFF. The CDR3 DNA follows: TGTGCCTGGACTGGCGGGGCCACCTACAATGAGCAGTTCTTC. Filled out from reference TRBV30 and TRBJ2-1, the complete variable domain reads SQTIHQWPATLVQPVGSPLSLECTVEGTSNPNLYWYRQAAGRGLQLLFYSVGIGQISSEVPQNLSASRPQDRQFILSSKKLLLSDSGFYLCAWTGGATYNEQFFGPGTRLTVL.

The chain recombines TRBV7-8 with TRBJ2-7; D is uncertain. Germline assignment: CDR1 SGHVS and CDR2 FQNEAQ. This CDR3 has 14 amino acids. The germline V and J ends were trimmed by 3 bases and 2 bases, with 11 bases remaining between them. CDR3 residues: CASSFRLPPYEQYF. The CDR3 DNA is TGTGCCAGCAGCTTTCGACTTCCCCCCTACGAGCAGTACTTC.

The gene calls are TRBV7-9 and TRBJ2-1, with TRBD2 identical over 12 bases. V dropped 2 bases and J dropped 10; count of bases not matched to a gene: 9. This CDR3 contains 16 residues. The V gene's germline CDR1 is SEHNR and CDR2 FQNEAQ (reference sequence). In DNA, the CDR3 is TGTGCCAGCAGCTTAAAGACTAGCGGGAGAACGGGAGAGCAGTTCTTC. Translation gives CASSLKTSGRTGEQFF.